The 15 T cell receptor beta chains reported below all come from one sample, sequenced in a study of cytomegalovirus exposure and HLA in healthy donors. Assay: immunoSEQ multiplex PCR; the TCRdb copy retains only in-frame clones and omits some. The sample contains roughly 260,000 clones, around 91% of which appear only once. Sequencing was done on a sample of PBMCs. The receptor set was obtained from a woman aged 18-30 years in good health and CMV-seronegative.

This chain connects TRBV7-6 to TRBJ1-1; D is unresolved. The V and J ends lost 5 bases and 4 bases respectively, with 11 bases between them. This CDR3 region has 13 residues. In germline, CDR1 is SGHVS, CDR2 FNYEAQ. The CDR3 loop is CASSHESGTEAFF. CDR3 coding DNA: TGTGCCAGCAGCCACGAAAGCGGCACTGAAGCTTTCTTT.

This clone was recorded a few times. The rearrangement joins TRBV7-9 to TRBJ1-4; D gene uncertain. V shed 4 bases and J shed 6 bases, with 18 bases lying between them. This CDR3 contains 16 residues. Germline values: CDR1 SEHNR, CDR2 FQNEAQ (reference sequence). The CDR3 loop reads CASSSTVIAFHEKLFF. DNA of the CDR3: TGTGCCAGCAGCTCCACAGTAATCGCCTTTCATGAAAAACTGTTTTTT.

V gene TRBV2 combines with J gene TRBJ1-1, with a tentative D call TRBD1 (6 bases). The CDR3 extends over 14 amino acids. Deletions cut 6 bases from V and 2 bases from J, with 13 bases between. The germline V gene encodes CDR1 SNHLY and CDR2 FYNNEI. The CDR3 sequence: CASRWTVENTEAFF. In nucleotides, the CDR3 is TGTGCCAGCAGATGGACAGTTGAAAACACTGAAGCTTTCTTT. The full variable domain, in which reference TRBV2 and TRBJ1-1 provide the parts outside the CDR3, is EPEVTQTPSHQVTQMGQEVILRCVPISNHLYFYWYRQILGQKVEFLVSFYNNEISEKSEIFDDQFSVERPDGSNFTLKIRSTKLEDSAMYFCASRWTVENTEAFFGQGTRLTVV.

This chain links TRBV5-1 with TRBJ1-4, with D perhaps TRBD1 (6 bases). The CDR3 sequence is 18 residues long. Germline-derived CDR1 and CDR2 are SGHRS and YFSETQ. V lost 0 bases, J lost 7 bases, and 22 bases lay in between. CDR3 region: CASSLGEITQGSGEKLFF. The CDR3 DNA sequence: TGCGCCAGCAGCTTGGGTGAGATCACACAGGGATCGGGTGAAAAACTGTTTTTT.

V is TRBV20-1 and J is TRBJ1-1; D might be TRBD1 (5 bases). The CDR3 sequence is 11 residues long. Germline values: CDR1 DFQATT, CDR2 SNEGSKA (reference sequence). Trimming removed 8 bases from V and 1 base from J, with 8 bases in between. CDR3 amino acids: CSKDTNTEAFF. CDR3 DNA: TGCAGTAAGGACACGAACACTGAAGCTTTCTTT.

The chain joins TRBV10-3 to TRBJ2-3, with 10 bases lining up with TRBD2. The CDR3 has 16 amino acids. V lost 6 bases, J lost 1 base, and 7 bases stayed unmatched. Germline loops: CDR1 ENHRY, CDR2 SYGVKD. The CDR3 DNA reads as TGTGCCATCAGATCCTCTAGCGGGGGAGGCACAGATACGCAGTATTTT. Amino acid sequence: CAIRSSSGGGTDTQYF.

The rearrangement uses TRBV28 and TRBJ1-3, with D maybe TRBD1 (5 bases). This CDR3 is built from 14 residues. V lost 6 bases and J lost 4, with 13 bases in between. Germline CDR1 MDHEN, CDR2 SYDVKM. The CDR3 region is CASSAGSVGNTIYF. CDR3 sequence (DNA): TGTGCCAGCAGCGCAGGGTCGGTGGGAAACACCATATATTTT.

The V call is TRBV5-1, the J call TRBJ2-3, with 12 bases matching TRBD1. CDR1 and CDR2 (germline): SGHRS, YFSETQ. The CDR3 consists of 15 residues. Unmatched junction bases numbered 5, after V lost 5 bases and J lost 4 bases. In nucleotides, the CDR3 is TGCGCCAGCAGGCCTGGGACAGGGGGCCCAGATACGCAGTATTTT. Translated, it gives CASRPGTGGPDTQYF.

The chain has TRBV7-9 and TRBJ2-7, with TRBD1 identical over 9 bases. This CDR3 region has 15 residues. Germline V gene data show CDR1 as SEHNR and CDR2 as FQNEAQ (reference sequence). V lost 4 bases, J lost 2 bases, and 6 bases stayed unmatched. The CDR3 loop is CASSSGTGITYEQYF. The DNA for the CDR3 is TGTGCCAGCAGCTCCGGGACAGGGATTACCTACGAGCAGTACTTC.

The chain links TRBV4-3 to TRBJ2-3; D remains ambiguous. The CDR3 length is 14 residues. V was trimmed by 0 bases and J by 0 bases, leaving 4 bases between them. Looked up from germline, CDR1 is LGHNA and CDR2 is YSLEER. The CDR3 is CASSQDPSTDTQYF. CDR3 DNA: TGCGCCAGCAGCCAAGATCCTAGCACAGATACGCAGTATTTT.

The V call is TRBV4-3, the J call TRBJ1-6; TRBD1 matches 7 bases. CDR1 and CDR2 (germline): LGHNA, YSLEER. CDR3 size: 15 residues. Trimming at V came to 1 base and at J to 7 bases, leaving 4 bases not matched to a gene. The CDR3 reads CASSQVATGNSPLHF. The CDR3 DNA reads TGCGCCAGCAGCCAAGTGGCGACAGGGAATTCACCCCTCCACTTT.

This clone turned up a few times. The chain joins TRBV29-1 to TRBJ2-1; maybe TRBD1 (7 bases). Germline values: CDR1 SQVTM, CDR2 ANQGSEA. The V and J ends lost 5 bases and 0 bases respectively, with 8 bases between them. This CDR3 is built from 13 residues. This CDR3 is CSVQGGSYNEQFF. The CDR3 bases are TGCAGCGTTCAGGGGGGCTCCTACAATGAGCAGTTCTTC.

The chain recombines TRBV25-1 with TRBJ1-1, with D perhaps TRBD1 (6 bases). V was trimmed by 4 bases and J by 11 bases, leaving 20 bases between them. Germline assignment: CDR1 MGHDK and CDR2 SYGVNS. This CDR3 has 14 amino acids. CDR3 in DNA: TGTGCCAGCAGTGGACGACAGGTAATGGTGCATGCTTTCTTT. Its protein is CASSGRQVMVHAFF. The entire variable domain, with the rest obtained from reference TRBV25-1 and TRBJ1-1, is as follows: EADIYQTPRYLVIGTGKKITLECSQTMGHDKMYWYQQDPGMELHLIHYSYGVNSTEKGDLSSESTVSRIRTEHFPLTLESARPSHTSQYLCASSGRQVMVHAFFGQGTRLTVV.

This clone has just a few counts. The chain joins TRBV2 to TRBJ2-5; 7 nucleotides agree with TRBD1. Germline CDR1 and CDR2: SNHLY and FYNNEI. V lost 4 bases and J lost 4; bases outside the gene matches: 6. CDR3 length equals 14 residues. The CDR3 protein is CASSVEGAGETQYF. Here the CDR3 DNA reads TGTGCCAGCAGTGTCGAGGGGGCGGGAGAGACCCAGTACTTC.

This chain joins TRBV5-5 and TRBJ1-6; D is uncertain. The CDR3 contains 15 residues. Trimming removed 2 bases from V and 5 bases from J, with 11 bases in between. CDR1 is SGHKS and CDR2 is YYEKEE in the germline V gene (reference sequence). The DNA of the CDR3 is TGTGCCAGCAGCTTCCCCCGGGGAGATAATTCACCCCTCCACTTT. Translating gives CASSFPRGDNSPLHF.